The sequence of this T cell receptor beta chain was determined in a study of technical replicates of blood from a handful of donors. Sequencing used immunoSEQ multiplex PCR; TCRdb keeps in-frame clones, though not all of them. The table has tens of thousands of clones, around 94% seen once. This CDR3 is built from 13 residues. V lost 1 base and J lost 4, with 7 bases in between. CDR1 SGHTA and CDR2 FQGTGA come from the germline V gene. The clonotype comes from a human donor in good health. The sequenced sample was T cells isolated from PBMCs. The chain is built from TRBV7-3 and TRBJ2-5; TRBD2 is a possible D gene (5 bases). The CDR3 here is CASSLKGAETQYF. In DNA, the CDR3 is TGTGCCAGCAGCTTAAAGGGAGCAGAGACCCAGTACTTC.